This T cell receptor (beta chain) is drawn from a study of T cell repertoires in aging, cancer and after chemotherapy. Overall study results and limits: In healthy donors, age-related TCR diversity loss mainly reflected lost richness. Median generation probability rose over the chemotherapy interval in each cancer cohort, suggesting rebound thymic output. Immunological memory after chemotherapy cannot be judged from the repertoire data.

Peripheral blood genomic DNA, not sorted cells or RNA, was the template. V was shortened by 2 bases and J by 2 bases, with 13 bases between the two germline ends. The germline CDR1 and CDR2 sequences are MNHEY and SVGEGT. This CDR3 is 15 amino acids long. A mixed TRB-A/B primer pool amplified rearranged TRB by multiplex touch-down PCR. TCRdb passed the multiplex PCR reads through MiXCR, listing each CDR3 protein once. In the table there are several thousand distinct CDR3 sequences, 35% of which are singletons. Worth noting for this clonotype: No antigen is known for it.

Material: blood. The V and J genes are TRBV6-2 or TRBV6-3 and TRBJ2-7; a possible D gene is TRBD1 (6 bases). This clonotype originated in a human donor in good health. The CDR3 spells CASSYLGHPAYEQYF. The CDR3 DNA reads as TGTGCCAGCAGTTACCTGGGACACCCTGCCTACGAGCAGTACTTC.